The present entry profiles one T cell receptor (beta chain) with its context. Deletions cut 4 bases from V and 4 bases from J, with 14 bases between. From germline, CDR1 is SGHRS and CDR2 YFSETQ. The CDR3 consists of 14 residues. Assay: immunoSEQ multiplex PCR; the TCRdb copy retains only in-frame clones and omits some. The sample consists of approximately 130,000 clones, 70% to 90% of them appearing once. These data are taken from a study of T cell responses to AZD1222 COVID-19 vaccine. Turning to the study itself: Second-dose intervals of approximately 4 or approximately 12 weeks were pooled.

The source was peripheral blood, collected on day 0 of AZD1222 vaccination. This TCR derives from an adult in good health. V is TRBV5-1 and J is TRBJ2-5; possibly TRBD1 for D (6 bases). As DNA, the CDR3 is TGCGCCAGCAGCCCCACAGGGCTCGGAGAGACCCAGTACTTC. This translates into CASSPTGLGETQYF. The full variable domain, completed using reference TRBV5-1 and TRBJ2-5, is KAGVTQTPRYLIKTRGQQVTLSCSPISGHRSVSWYQQTPGQGLQFLFEYFSETQRNKGNFPGRFSGRQFSNSRSEMNVSTLELGDSALYLCASSPTGLGETQYFGPGTRLLVL.